What follows is one TCR beta chain and its context. The target antigen is unknown. From blood, about 240-550 ng of genomic DNA served as TRB template. This record belongs to a study of T and B cells in COVID-19 patients. Study-wide points: At recovery TRB diversity and richness exceeded healthy donors, after highly clonal active COVID-19 repertoires.

This CDR3 region has 13 residues. Germline assignment: CDR1 SGHRS and CDR2 YFSETQ. Trimming removed 4 bases at V and 2 bases at J, with 9 bases between. BIOMED2 TRB-A/B primer pools were used in multiplex TRB PCR. TCRdb re-derived calls from the multiplex PCR reads in MiXCR, one entry per CDR3 protein. The sample contains under 4,500 distinct CDR3 sequences, about 25% of which appear only once. The chain combines TRBV5-1 with TRBJ1-2; D may be TRBD1 (6 bases). The sequenced sample consisted of blood. The sequence derives from a human donor with active COVID-19. The chain's CDR3 is CASSLGQNYGYTF. CDR3 nucleotides: TGCGCCAGCAGCCTCGGACAGAACTATGGCTACACCTTC.